This entry features one T cell receptor beta chain sequence. Its target is unknown. The table came from immunoSEQ multiplex PCR; TCRdb's copy has only in-frame clones and leaves some out. The sample lists 150,000 or so clones, around 93% seen once, with roughly 3.8% in the top ten. This sample was taken from a study of T cell responses to AZD1222 COVID-19 vaccine. J was trimmed by 3 bases and V by 6 bases; bases with no gene match: 7. The CDR3 has 14 amino acids. Looked up from germline, CDR1 is ENHRY and CDR2 is SYGVKD. General observations from the study: The donor group comprised mostly white British people and more females; the analysis possibly underestimated clonal diversity.

The sample consisted of peripheral blood, taken 28 days after the second AZD1222 dose. The J gene is TRBJ1-2, the V gene TRBV10-3; 7 bases align to TRBD1. The receptor was isolated from an adult who received the AZD1222 COVID-19 vaccine. The CDR3: CAIRVTGEDYGYTF. CDR3 coding DNA: TGTGCCATCAGGGTAACAGGGGAGGACTATGGCTACACCTTC.